This is a list of T cell receptor beta chains from one sample in a study of blood T cell repertoires in COVID-19. Produced via immunoSEQ multiplex PCR; TCRdb's table is partial and in-frame only. Of about 320,000 clones listed, 65% to 90% are singletons. Sequencing used peripheral blood. The receptors shown here come from a human donor in a cohort sampled during active COVID-19. The CDR3 runs from the conserved cysteine through the conserved F or W. Each record gives: V gene, J gene, CDR3 protein.

v_gene: TRBV4-2; j_gene: TRBJ2-7; CDR3aa: CASSQADRGYEQYF
v_gene: TRBV3-1/TRBV3-2; j_gene: TRBJ1-1; CDR3aa: CASSQQQGGAFF
v_gene: TRBV19; j_gene: TRBJ1-5; CDR3aa: CASSQGQGRVQPQHF
v_gene: TRBV11-1; j_gene: TRBJ1-2; CDR3aa: CASSSGTGTYGYTF
v_gene: TRBV30; j_gene: TRBJ1-2; CDR3aa: CAWRRQGGGYTF
v_gene: TRBV6-5; j_gene: TRBJ2-2; CDR3aa: CASSTYGHDTGELFF
v_gene: TRBV10-2; j_gene: TRBJ1-3; CDR3aa: CASSESHISGNTIYF
v_gene: TRBV12-3/TRBV12-4; j_gene: TRBJ1-3; CDR3aa: CASSGFIEGTIYF
v_gene: TRBV7-9; j_gene: TRBJ1-5; CDR3aa: CASSLQGSDQPQHF
v_gene: TRBV11-2; j_gene: TRBJ1-2; CDR3aa: CASSWTGVYGYTF
v_gene: TRBV19; j_gene: TRBJ2-1; CDR3aa: CASSHGWLAGGFSYNEQFF
v_gene: TRBV6-5; j_gene: TRBJ2-7; CDR3aa: CASSYSFDRNNYEQYF
v_gene: TRBV6-2/TRBV6-3; j_gene: TRBJ2-7; CDR3aa: CASSPFPWRGLYEQYF
v_gene: TRBV10-3; j_gene: TRBJ2-1; CDR3aa: CAISEVASGDNEQFF